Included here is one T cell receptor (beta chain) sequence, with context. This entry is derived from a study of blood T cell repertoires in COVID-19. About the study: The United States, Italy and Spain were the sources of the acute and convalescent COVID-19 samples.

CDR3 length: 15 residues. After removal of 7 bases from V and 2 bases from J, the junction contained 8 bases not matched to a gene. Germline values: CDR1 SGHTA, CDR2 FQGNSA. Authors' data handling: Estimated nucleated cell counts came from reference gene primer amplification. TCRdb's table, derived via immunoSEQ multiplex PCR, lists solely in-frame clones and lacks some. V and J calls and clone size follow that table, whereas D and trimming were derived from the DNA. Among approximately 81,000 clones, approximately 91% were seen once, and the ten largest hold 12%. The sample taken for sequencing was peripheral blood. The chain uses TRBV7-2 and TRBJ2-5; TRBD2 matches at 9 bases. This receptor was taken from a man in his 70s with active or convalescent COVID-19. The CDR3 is CASNGLAYGQETQYF. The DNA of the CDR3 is TGTGCCAGCAACGGACTAGCGTATGGACAAGAGACCCAGTACTTC. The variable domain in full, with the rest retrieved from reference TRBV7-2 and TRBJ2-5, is GAGVSQSPSNKVTEKGKDVELRCDPISGHTALYWYRQSLGQGLEFLIYFQGNSAPDKSGLPSDRFSAERTGGSVSTLTIQRTQQEDSAVYLCASNGLAYGQETQYFGPGTRLLVL.